This T cell receptor (beta chain) is drawn from a study of early T cells in non-severe SARS-CoV-2 infection. Across the study: Sequencing used unsorted whole-blood bulk RNA, so chains lack pairing. Overall study findings and caveats: A preference for anti-spike CD8 responses marked VDJdb matching, which missed private and CD4 specificities.

The library protocol tagged individual cDNA molecules with unique molecular identifiers. Via MiXCR, TCRdb re-called the 5' RACE reads, giving one row per CDR3 protein. The sample has roughly 26,000 distinct CDR3 sequences; 4.5% to 6% are singletons. This clonotype was picked up a small number of times. The target antigen is unknown. Germline values: CDR1 SGHAT, CDR2 FQNNGV. V shed 2 bases and J shed 1 base, with 11 bases lying between them. The CDR3 loop spans 15 amino acids. The chain uses TRBV11-2 and TRBJ1-1, with D perhaps matching TRBD1 (5 bases). This sequence was found in an adult who was a healthcare worker with PCR-confirmed SARS-CoV-2 infection or an uninfected control (not recorded which). The source material was whole blood. The CDR3 here is CASSLPGPENTEAFF. The CDR3 nucleotides are TGTGCCAGCAGCTTACCGGGACCAGAGAACACTGAAGCTTTCTTT.